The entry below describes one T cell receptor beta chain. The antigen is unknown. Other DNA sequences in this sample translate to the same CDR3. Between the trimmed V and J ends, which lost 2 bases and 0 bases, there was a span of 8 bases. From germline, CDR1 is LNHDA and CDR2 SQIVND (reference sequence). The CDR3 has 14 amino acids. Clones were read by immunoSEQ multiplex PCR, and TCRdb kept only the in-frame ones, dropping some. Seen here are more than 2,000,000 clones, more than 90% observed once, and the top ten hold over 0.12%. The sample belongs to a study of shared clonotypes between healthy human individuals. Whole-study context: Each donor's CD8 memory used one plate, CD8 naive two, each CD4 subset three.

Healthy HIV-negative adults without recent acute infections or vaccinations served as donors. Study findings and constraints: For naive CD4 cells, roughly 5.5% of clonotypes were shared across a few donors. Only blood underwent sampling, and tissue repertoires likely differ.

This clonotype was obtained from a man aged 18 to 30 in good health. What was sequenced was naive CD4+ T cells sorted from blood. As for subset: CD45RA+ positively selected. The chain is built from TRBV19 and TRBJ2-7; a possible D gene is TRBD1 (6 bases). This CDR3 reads CASSITGISYEQYF. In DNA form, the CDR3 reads TGTGCCAGTAGTATAACAGGGATCTCCTACGAGCAGTACTTC.